The entry below describes one T cell receptor (beta chain). What it binds is not known. These data belong to a study of vaccination effects on CD4 cells after COVID-19. Study-level findings and limits: Among infection- and vaccine-induced clones, marked clonal contraction occurred late after vaccination.

The CDR3 spans 13 residues. Germline V gene lookup returns CDR1 SGHTA and CDR2 FQGNSA. V was trimmed by 7 bases and J by 2 bases, leaving 11 bases between them. Before sequencing took place, the ViraFEST assay used viral peptide pools to expand antigen-specific CD4+ T cells. Subsequent to roughly 9 days of culture, CD4+ T cells were isolated. All vaccine recipients tested negative for nucleocapsid antibodies and had never contracted SARS-CoV-2 infection. Method: immunoSEQ multiplex PCR; TCRdb's copy keeps in-frame clones and lacks some. The profile shows 55,000 to 80,000 clones, roughly 70% of them singletons.

The V gene is TRBV7-2, the J gene TRBJ2-5; a possible D gene is TRBD2 (6 bases). The sequence derives from a human donor who received a COVID-19 vaccine. The sequencing here drew on CD4+ T cells from PBMCs cultured with HCoV-OC43 spike peptides, taken before COVID-19 vaccination. Documented subset: HCoV-OC43 spike overlapping peptide pool stimulation. CDR3 nucleotides: TGTGCCAGCACCTGGACTACTCAAGAGACCCAGTACTTC. The encoded protein is CASTWTTQETQYF.